This T cell receptor beta chain was obtained from a study of T cell responses to AZD1222 COVID-19 vaccine. Points from the study as a whole: The reported proportion of spike-specific TCRs targeting unmutated variant regions was nearly half.

Comments on this clone: The antigen is undetermined.

Trimming pared 1 base from V and 4 bases from J, leaving 7 bases between. The germline V gene has CDR1 KGHSH and CDR2 LQKENI. The CDR3 length is 13 residues. Clones were sequenced by immunoSEQ multiplex PCR, and TCRdb holds only the in-frame ones, with some missing. The sample carries around 140,000 clones, about 94% recorded once. The chain couples TRBV18 to TRBJ2-5, with TRBD1 as a possible D gene (6 bases). The sample consisted of peripheral blood, taken on day 0 of AZD1222 vaccination. This TCR derives from an adult in good health. CDR3 in DNA: TGTGCCAGCTCACCACTGGACAGAGAGACCCAGTACTTC. As protein: CASSPLDRETQYF.